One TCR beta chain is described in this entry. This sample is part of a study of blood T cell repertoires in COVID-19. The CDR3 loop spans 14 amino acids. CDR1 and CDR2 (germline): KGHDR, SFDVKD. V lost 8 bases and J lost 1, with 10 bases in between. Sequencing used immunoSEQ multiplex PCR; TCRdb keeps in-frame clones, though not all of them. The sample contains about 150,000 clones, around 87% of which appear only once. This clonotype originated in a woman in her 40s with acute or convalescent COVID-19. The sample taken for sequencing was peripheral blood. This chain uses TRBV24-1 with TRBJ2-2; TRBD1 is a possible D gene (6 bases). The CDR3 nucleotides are TGTGCCACCAAGCCGACAGGGAACACCGGGGAGCTGTTTTTT. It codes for CATKPTGNTGELFF.